These 16 T cell receptor beta chains share one sample of origin, sequenced in a study of blood T cells in healthy people across ages. A J-beta primer mix and a sample-barcoded 5' primer were used in a second PCR of about 7 to 12 cycles. TCRdb itself ran the 5' RACE reads through MiXCR, one entry per CDR3 protein. The sample carries some 1.4 million distinct CDR3 sequences, 35% to 45% recorded once. The sequenced sample consisted of blood. The receptors derive from a woman aged 18-29 years in good health.

For this clonotype: The junction departs from germline at one end; a sequencing error may be responsible. J is TRBJ2-6 and V is TRBV12-5; a possible D gene is TRBD2 (6 bases). Germline V lookup: CDR1 LGHNT, CDR2 FRNRAP. CDR3 length: 15 amino acids. The CDR3 loop reads CASGPPAGGTNVLTF. The CDR3 region has the DNA TGTGCTAGTGGTCCCCCAGCGGGTGGGACCAACGTCCTGACTTTC.

V usage is TRBV7-2 and J usage is TRBJ2-3; TRBD2 aligns across 11 bases. CDR3 length equals 15 residues. V shed 6 bases and J 5 bases; nucleotides not matched to a gene: 7. Germline CDR1 SGHTA, CDR2 FQGNSA. The CDR3 here is CASSLTSGAGDTQYF. The CDR3 DNA follows: TGTGCCAGCAGTTTGACTAGCGGGGCGGGAGATACGCAGTATTTT.

The chain combines TRBV9 with TRBJ1-6; 7 bases align to TRBD1. The germline V gene has CDR1 SGDLS and CDR2 YYNGEE. The CDR3 runs to 15 residues. With V trimmed by 4 bases and J by 7 bases, 8 bases remained unmatched. CDR3 loop: CASSPGTAENSPLHF. The CDR3 nucleotides are TGTGCCAGCAGCCCGGGGACAGCTGAGAATTCACCCCTCCACTTT.

The chain combines TRBV4-1 with TRBJ2-1; TRBD2 matches 10 bases. The CDR3 has 19 residues. V lost 0 bases, J lost 2 bases, and 10 bases stayed unmatched. Germline V lookup: CDR1 MGHRA, CDR2 YSYEKL. DNA for the CDR3: TGCGCCAGCAGCCAAGAAGGGCTAGCGGGGGCTCGACCCTACAATGAGCAGTTCTTC. Amino acid sequence: CASSQEGLAGARPYNEQFF.

This clonotype has more than one count but fewer than ten. The CDR3 DNA reads TGTGCCACCCAGCAGGGATTCTATGGCTACACCTTC. Protein: CATQQGFYGYTF. The chain has TRBV10-3 and TRBJ1-2, with D possibly TRBD1 on 5 matching bases. The CDR3 totals 12 residues. Trimming removed 10 bases from V and 4 bases from J, with 13 bases in between. Germline V gives CDR1 ENHRY, CDR2 SYGVKD.

The rearrangement uses TRBV28 and TRBJ1-2, with 7 bases matching TRBD1. This CDR3 spans 15 amino acids. After removal of 7 bases from V and 4 bases from J, the junction contained 12 bases not matched to a gene. CDR1 and CDR2 from the germline V gene are MDHEN and SYDVKM. The CDR3 nucleotides are TGTGCCAGCATCCCGATGAGGGGACAGACCTATGGCTACACCTTC. This sequence encodes CASIPMRGQTYGYTF.

This chain connects TRBV25-1 to TRBJ1-1; 7 positions match TRBD1. The CDR3 contains 14 residues. Germline CDR1 reads MGHDK; CDR2 reads SYGVNS. Losses at the gene ends were 4 bases for V and 6 bases for J; bases not matched to a gene: 8. The CDR3 coding sequence is TGTGCCAGCAGTGCCTGGGAGGGGGCGTCTGAAGCTTTCTTT. It specifies CASSAWEGASEAFF.

The rearrangement links TRBV20-1 to TRBJ1-4; 8 positions agree with TRBD1. The trim removed 2 bases at V and 14 bases at J, leaving 22 bases unmatched. CDR1 and CDR2 from the germline V gene are DFQATT and SNEGSKA (reference sequence). This CDR3 comprises 17 residues. The CDR3 region has the DNA TGCAGTGCTAGAAGTAGTGATGGACAGGGCCGGTATGGAAATCTGTTTTTT. It specifies CSARSSDGQGRYGNLFF.

This chain connects TRBV5-1 to TRBJ2-1; D is tentatively TRBD1 or TRBD2 (6 bases each). Trimming shortened V by 0 bases and J by 2 bases, and 9 bases separated the two germline ends. The CDR3 runs 15 residues. The germline gives CDR1 SGHRS, CDR2 YFSETQ. The CDR3 protein is CASSLGGDTYNEQFF. Here the CDR3 DNA reads TGCGCCAGCAGCTTGGGGGGGGACACCTACAATGAGCAGTTCTTC.

This clonotype was detected only a few times. The gene calls are TRBV6-1 and TRBJ1-1; D remains ambiguous. Per the germline V gene, CDR1 is MNHNS and CDR2 is SASEGT. V lost 1 base to trimming and J lost 4 bases, with 7 bases between them. The CDR3 contains 13 residues. CDR3 loop: CASSEGVLTEAFF. In DNA form, the CDR3 reads TGTGCCAGCAGTGAAGGGGTTCTCACTGAAGCTTTCTTT.

The chain links TRBV12-3 or TRBV12-4 to TRBJ1-5; 10 bases are shared with TRBD1. J lost 4 bases, V lost 4 bases, and 4 bases had no gene match. The CDR3 sequence is 15 residues long. CDR3: CASSSGTGDNQPQHF. The CDR3 nucleotides read TGTGCCAGCAGTTCCGGGACAGGGGATAATCAGCCCCAGCATTTT.

The chain couples TRBV6-5 to TRBJ1-4; D is ambiguous. This CDR3 spans 14 amino acids. V was clipped by 5 bases and J by 0 bases, with 7 bases between them. CDR1 MNHEY and CDR2 SVGAGI come from the germline V gene. CDR3: CASSAGSTNEKLFF. The CDR3 nucleotides read TGTGCCAGCAGTGCTGGCTCAACTAATGAAAAACTGTTTTTT.

The chain combines TRBV20-1 with TRBJ2-7; D assignment may be TRBD1 or TRBD2 (6 bases each). The ends were cut back, 5 bases at V and 2 bases at J, with 16 bases in the middle. The V gene's germline CDR1 is DFQATT and CDR2 SNEGSKA (reference sequence). This CDR3 has 14 residues. This CDR3 reads CSAPRGGGTYEQYF. DNA of the CDR3: TGCAGTGCTCCCAGAGGAGGGGGGACCTACGAGCAGTACTTC.

This clonotype was observed a handful of times. This sequence joins TRBV21-1 and TRBJ2-1; the listed D gene, TRBD1, was not tested against the DNA. TRBV21-1 is marked as a pseudogene. The CDR3 covers 17 residues. In DNA form, the CDR3 reads TGTGCCAGCAGCCTCCGACTCGGACAGGGAAGGCGGAATGAGCAGTTCTTC. Its translation: CASSLRLGQGRRNEQFF.

In this sample, this clonotype turned up many times. A read error may produce the germline difference seen at one junction end. The DNA of the CDR3 is TGTGCCAGCAGCTTAGAGACATCTGGCAATGAGCAGTACTTC. Translating it yields CASSLETSGNEQYF. J is TRBJ2-7 and V is TRBV5-1, with D uncertain. The germline V gene has CDR1 SGHRS and CDR2 YFSETQ. CDR3 length: 14 residues.

The chain is built from TRBV5-6 and TRBJ2-3; 7 bases are shared with TRBD2. CDR1 and CDR2 (germline): SGHDT, YYEEEE. The CDR3 runs to 16 residues. The ends lost 6 bases at V and 1 base at J; junction bases unmatched: 11. The CDR3 here is CASIAGDSPRTDTQYF. CDR3 sequence (DNA): TGTGCCAGCATCGCGGGGGACTCCCCCCGCACAGATACGCAGTATTTT.